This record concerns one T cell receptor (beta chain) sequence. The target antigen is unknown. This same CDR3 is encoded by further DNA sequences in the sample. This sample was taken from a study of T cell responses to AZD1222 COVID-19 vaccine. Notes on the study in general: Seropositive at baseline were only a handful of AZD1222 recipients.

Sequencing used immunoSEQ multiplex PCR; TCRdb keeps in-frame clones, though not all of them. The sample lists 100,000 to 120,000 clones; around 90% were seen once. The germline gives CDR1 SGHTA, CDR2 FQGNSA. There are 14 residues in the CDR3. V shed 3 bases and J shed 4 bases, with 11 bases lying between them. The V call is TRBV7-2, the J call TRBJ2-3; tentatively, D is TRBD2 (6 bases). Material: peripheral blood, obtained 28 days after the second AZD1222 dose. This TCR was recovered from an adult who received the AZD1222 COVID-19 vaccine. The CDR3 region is CASSLGGASDTQYF. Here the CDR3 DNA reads TGTGCCAGCAGCTTGGGCGGGGCCTCAGATACGCAGTATTTT. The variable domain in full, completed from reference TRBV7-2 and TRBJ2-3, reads GAGVSQSPSNKVTEKGKDVELRCDPISGHTALYWYRQSLGQGLEFLIYFQGNSAPDKSGLPSDRFSAERTGGSVSTLTIQRTQQEDSAVYLCASSLGGASDTQYFGPGTRLTVL.